This TCR beta chain appears in the sequencing data of a study of beta chain features in type 1 diabetes. Germline assignment: CDR1 ENHRY and CDR2 SYGVKD. The CDR3 loop spans 13 amino acids. Trimming removed 3 bases from V and 8 bases from J; junction bases left unmatched: 5. Worth noting for this clone: Its antigen is undetermined.

Sorting based on CD45RO/CCR7/CD25/CD127/CD95/CD27 separated CD4+ naive, central memory, regulatory and stem cell-like memory cells. Study findings and constraints: The study found that naive, central memory and Treg TCRB repertoires appeared more similar in patients than in healthy donors. The study found moderately but significantly shorter TCRB CDR3s in all four CD4+ subsets of Type 1 diabetes patients. VDJ junctions sequenced from type 1 diabetes patients showed fewer insertions and more deletions. PCR might favor shorter templates, equally in patients and controls.

Sequenced material consisted of expressed TCRB transcripts (all of the isolated RNA was reverse transcribed). Repertoires were generated with immunoSEQ multiplex PCR, while TCRdb's copy carries only in-frame clones and drops some. The data contain some 280,000 clones, over 11% of them seen just once; the ten biggest clones take up less than 0.02%. The source of this sequence is a man aged 25 to 40 with type 1 diabetes. The chain joins TRBV10-3 to TRBJ2-5; 8 bases are a match to TRBD2. The sequencing sample was made of naive CD4+ T cells from blood. The CDR3 is CAISDSGSPTQYF. DNA of the CDR3: TGTGCCATCAGTGACAGCGGGAGCCCTACCCAGTACTTC.